A single sample is the source of the 18 T cell receptor beta chains below, sequenced in a study of blood T cell repertoires in COVID-19. TCRdb keeps only in-frame clones here, not all; method: immunoSEQ multiplex PCR. The top ten clones hold about 1.8% of a sample with over 110,000 clones, 78% of them seen once. The specimen was peripheral blood. Receptors originate from an older woman with acute or convalescent COVID-19.

The chain employs TRBV7-9 and TRBJ2-5; D is unresolved. The germline V gene has CDR1 SEHNR and CDR2 FQNEAQ (reference sequence). Trimming removed 7 bases from V and 5 bases from J, with 14 bases in between. This CDR3 has 13 amino acids. CDR3 sequence: CASTSDIRETQYF. CDR3 coding DNA: TGTGCCAGCACCTCAGACATTAGGGAGACCCAGTACTTC.

The genes are TRBV9 and TRBJ2-3; no clear D gene. There are 13 residues in the CDR3. V gave up 0 bases and J gave up 2 bases, with 4 bases separating them. Germline lookup yields CDR1 SGDLS and CDR2 YYNGEE. The CDR3 coding sequence is TGTGCCAGCAGCGTAGACTCCACAGATACGCAGTATTTT. As protein: CASSVDSTDTQYF.

The genes are TRBV27 and TRBJ1-5, with a possible D match to TRBD1 (5 bases). Trimming took off 1 base at V and 4 bases at J, with 8 bases between the two ends. Germline CDR1 MNHEY, CDR2 SMNVEV (reference sequence). CDR3 length equals 14 residues. CDR3 sequence reads: CASSLFQGNQPQHF. The CDR3, as DNA: TGTGCCAGCAGTTTATTTCAGGGTAATCAGCCCCAGCATTTT.

The sample holds one count of this clone. The J gene is TRBJ2-1, the V gene TRBV6-1; the D gene is possibly TRBD1 (6 bases). V was cut by 1 base and J by 15 bases, with 13 bases left in between. Germline CDR1 and CDR2: MNHNS and SASEGT. The CDR3 extends over 12 amino acids. The CDR3 DNA is TGTGCCAGCAGTGAAGAGTTGGGACACACGTTCTTC. It yields the protein CASSEELGHTFF.

The CDR3 reads CASSSGQGVLDTGELFF. CDR3 in DNA: TGTGCCAGCAGCTCCGGACAGGGAGTTTTAGACACCGGGGAGCTGTTTTTT. This rearrangement joins TRBV5-8 to TRBJ2-2, with 8 bases matching TRBD1. V was pared by 3 bases and J by 3 bases, with 10 bases of the junction left unmatched. Germline V lookup: CDR1 SGHTS, CDR2 YDEGEE. The CDR3 totals 17 residues.

This clone has a single count. V is TRBV2 and J is TRBJ1-2; no clear D. The CDR3 runs 14 residues. CDR1 and CDR2 from the germline V gene are SNHLY and FYNNEI. Trimming took off 6 bases at V and 0 bases at J, with 11 bases between the two ends. The DNA of the CDR3 is TGTGCCAGCAGGCCAGTGAGGTCTAACTATGGCTACACCTTC. Residues: CASRPVRSNYGYTF.

The rearrangement joins TRBV9 to TRBJ2-3, with TRBD2 identical over 7 bases. The germline gives CDR1 SGDLS, CDR2 YYNGEE. The CDR3 length is 15 residues. The V segment lost 9 bases and the J segment 4 bases; nucleotides outside the gene matches: 14. For the CDR3, the DNA is TGTGCCACCACCCGTGGGCGGGAGCAGGCAGATACGCAGTATTTT. It specifies CATTRGREQADTQYF. The full variable domain, rest sourced from reference TRBV9 and TRBJ2-3, is DSGVTQTPKHLITATGQRVTLRCSPRSGDLSVYWYQQSLDQGLQFLIQYYNGEERAKGNILERFSAQQFPDLHSELNLSSLELGDSALYFCATTRGREQADTQYFGPGTRLTVL.

The chain joins TRBV23-1 to TRBJ1-1; 9 positions agree with TRBD1. Being an ORF, TRBV23-1 has a function that is uncertain. This CDR3 has 17 residues. Trimming cost V 0 bases and J 1 base; bases outside gene matches: 6. In nucleotides, the CDR3 is TGCGCCAGCAGTCAATCGAAGGACAGGGGTACGAACACTGAAGCTTTCTTT. This sequence encodes CASSQSKDRGTNTEAFF.

The gene calls are TRBV3-1 (or the pseudogene TRBV3-2) and TRBJ2-7, with TRBD1 matching 7 bases. CDR3 length equals 15 residues. V lost 1 base to trimming and J lost 3 bases; unmatched junction nucleotides: 6. Germline-derived CDR1 and CDR2 are LGHDT and YNNKEL (reference sequence). This CDR3 reads CASSQGMGQNYEQYF. The CDR3 bases are TGTGCCAGCAGCCAAGGTATGGGACAGAACTACGAGCAGTACTTC.

This clone was seen a handful of times. The V gene is TRBV15, the J gene TRBJ2-3; D may be TRBD1 (5 bases). This CDR3 has 15 amino acids. V was cut by 4 bases and J by 3 bases, with 14 bases left in between. The germline gives CDR1 LNHNV, CDR2 YYDKDF (reference sequence). DNA of the CDR3: TGTGCCACCAGCACCCGGACAACTGGAACAGATACGCAGTATTTT. As protein: CATSTRTTGTDTQYF.

The chain links TRBV28 to TRBJ1-6, with 10 bases lining up with TRBD1. CDR1 is MDHEN and CDR2 is SYDVKM in the germline V gene. This CDR3 has 15 residues. The J segment lost 10 bases and the V segment lost 5 bases, leaving 8 bases of the junction unmatched. Here the CDR3 reads CASSHGQGEESPLHF. The DNA for the CDR3 is TGTGCCAGCAGTCATGGACAGGGGGAGGAATCACCCCTCCACTTT.

The genes are TRBV27 and TRBJ1-1; D unclear. V dropped 1 base and J dropped 1 base, with 10 bases sitting between them. The CDR3 spans 15 residues. CDR1 is MNHEY and CDR2 is SMNVEV in the germline V gene (reference sequence). The CDR3 reads CASSLLFGKNTEAFF. The CDR3 DNA follows: TGTGCCAGCAGTTTATTGTTCGGGAAGAACACTGAAGCTTTCTTT.

This clone was picked up one time. The chain employs TRBV24-1 and TRBJ2-1; the D gene is possibly TRBD1 (7 bases). Germline V lookup: CDR1 KGHDR, CDR2 SFDVKD. V shed 4 bases and J shed 6 bases, with 12 bases lying between them. The CDR3 sequence is 14 residues long. CDR3 sequence (DNA): TGTGCCACCAGTGAGGCAGGGGGAGGCAATGAGCAGTTCTTC. Its translation: CATSEAGGGNEQFF.

The table lists this clone with a few counts. The V and J genes are TRBV7-2 and TRBJ1-4; D uncertain. The CDR3 contains 16 residues. The ends were cut back, 2 bases at V and 4 bases at J, with 14 bases in the middle. Germline V lookup: CDR1 SGHTA, CDR2 FQGNSA. CDR3 residues: CASSLSRQDFNEKLFF. CDR3 sequence (DNA): TGTGCCAGCAGCTTAAGTAGGCAGGATTTTAATGAAAAACTGTTTTTT.

The rearrangement links TRBV4-1 to TRBJ1-5, with D possibly TRBD1 on 6 matching bases. Germline values: CDR1 MGHRA, CDR2 YSYEKL. This CDR3 contains 15 residues. V lost 0 bases to trimming and J lost 10 bases, with 16 bases between them. CDR3 protein: CASSQEVANREPQHF. CDR3 DNA: TGCGCCAGCAGCCAAGAAGTCGCGAACAGGGAACCCCAGCATTTT.

The chain links TRBV7-6 to TRBJ2-2; D is possibly TRBD2 (6 bases). V shed 2 bases and J shed 1 base, with 14 bases lying between them. The CDR3 runs 17 residues. Germline-derived CDR1 and CDR2 are SGHVS and FNYEAQ. The CDR3 region is CASSLPLGGENTGELFF. The CDR3 region has the DNA TGTGCCAGCAGCTTACCTCTGGGCGGGGAGAACACCGGGGAGCTGTTTTTT.

This clone appeared a single time. V gene TRBV4-2 combines with J gene TRBJ1-5; no clear D gene. Germline V gene lookup returns CDR1 LGHNA and CDR2 YNFKEQ. There are 17 residues in the CDR3. Trimming removed 1 base from V and 1 base from J, with 14 bases in between. CDR3 in amino acids: CASSQALRPGSNQPQHF. CDR3 DNA: TGTGCCAGCAGCCAAGCCCTAAGGCCAGGAAGCAATCAGCCCCAGCATTTT.

The chain has TRBV10-3 and TRBJ2-7; possibly TRBD1 for D (6 bases). CDR3 length: 12 amino acids. V was shortened by 10 bases and J by 7 bases, with 17 bases between the two germline ends. Looked up from germline, CDR1 is ENHRY and CDR2 is SYGVKD. The CDR3 nucleotides are TGTGCCACAGGGGTAGACCTTTTGGAGCAGTACTTC. This gives the protein CATGVDLLEQYF.